The source of this T cell receptor beta chain is a study of blood T cell repertoires in COVID-19. Per the authors' pipeline: It was from reference gene primer amplification that nucleated cell counts were estimated. Generated by immunoSEQ multiplex PCR, the TCRdb table keeps only in-frame clones and is missing some. V and J calls and clone size are as listed in that table; D and trimming were resolved from the DNA. This table holds roughly 48,000 clones, about three quarters found once. This CDR3 has 15 residues. CDR1 and CDR2 (germline): SNHLY, FYNNEI. The V end lost 5 bases, the J end lost 0 bases, and 11 bases lay between the germline ends.

This chain links TRBV2 with TRBJ1-5; tentative D call: TRBD1 (6 bases). The specimen sequenced was peripheral blood. The sequence was collected from a human donor with active or convalescent COVID-19. The donor label of this sample is uncertain. The CDR3 loop reads CASSPDSHSNQPQHF. For the CDR3, the DNA is TGTGCCAGCAGTCCGGACAGTCATAGCAATCAGCCCCAGCATTTT.